The rows below give T cell receptor beta chains drawn from one sample of a study of cytomegalovirus exposure and HLA in healthy donors. Measured with immunoSEQ multiplex PCR; TCRdb has only the in-frame clones, and not every one. The profile covers some 130,000 clones, with roughly four fifths appearing a single time and approximately 11% taken by the ten largest. The sequenced sample consisted of PBMCs. The source is a male donor in good health and CMV-seropositive. Each CDR3 is given with its conserved first and last residue. D genes are given only for firm matches. The listing skips clone size in some rows; elsewhere it reads once, few, many or a size class.

>TRBD1|few|TRBV19|TRBJ2-7
TGTGCCAGTAGTATTACAGGGGGCTCCTACGAGCAGTACTTC
CASSITGGSYEQYF
>NA|NA|TRBV7-3|TRBJ2-7
TGTGCCAGCAGCTTACGGGGCGGGACGGCCTACGAGCAGTACTTC
CASSLRGGTAYEQYF
>TRBD1|NA|TRBV11-1|TRBJ1-4
TGTGCCAGCAGCTCACAGGGGTCGGATAATGAAAAACTGTTTTTT
CASSSQGSDNEKLFF
>NA|NA|TRBV18|TRBJ1-5
TGTGCCAGCTCACCACAGGGGGGCAATCAGCCCCAGCATTTT
CASSPQGGNQPQHF
>NA|NA|TRBV30|TRBJ2-3
TGTGCCTGTGCGTGTTGGCGGGAAACAGATACGCAGTATTTT
CACACWRETDTQYF
>TRBD2|NA|TRBV15|TRBJ2-5
TGTGCCACCAGCAGAGATGCGGGAGGATGGGAGACCCAGTACTTC
CATSRDAGGWETQYF
>TRBD1|once|TRBV9|TRBJ2-7
TGTGCCAGCAGTAGGGACAGTTCCTACGAGCAGTACTTC
CASSRDSSYEQYF
>NA|NA|TRBV30|TRBJ2-3
TGTGCCTGGAGTGTACTTGGTACGGGGGGCACGCAGTATTTT
CAWSVLGTGGTQYF
>TRBD1|NA|TRBV19|TRBJ2-1
TGTGCCAGTACTCCCAACCGGGACAGGGAGCAGTTCTTC
CASTPNRDREQFF
>TRBD1|NA|TRBV28|TRBJ2-7
TGTGCCAGCATCACCGACAGGGACGCTAGGGAGCAGTACTTC
CASITDRDAREQYF